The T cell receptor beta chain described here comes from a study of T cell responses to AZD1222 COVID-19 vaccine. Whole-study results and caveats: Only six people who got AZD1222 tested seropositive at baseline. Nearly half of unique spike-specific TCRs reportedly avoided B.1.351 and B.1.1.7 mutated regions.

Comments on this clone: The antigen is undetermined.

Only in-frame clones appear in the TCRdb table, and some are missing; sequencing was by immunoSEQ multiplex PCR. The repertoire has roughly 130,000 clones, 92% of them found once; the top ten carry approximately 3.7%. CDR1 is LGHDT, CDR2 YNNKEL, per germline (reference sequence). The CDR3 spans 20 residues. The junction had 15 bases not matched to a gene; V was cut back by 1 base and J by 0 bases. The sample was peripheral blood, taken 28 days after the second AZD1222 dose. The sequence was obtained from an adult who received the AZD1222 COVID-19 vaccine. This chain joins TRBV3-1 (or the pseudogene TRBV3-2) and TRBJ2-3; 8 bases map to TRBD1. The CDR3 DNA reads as TGTGCCAGCAGCCAAGTTGGGGACAGGATATTCGGAGGTAGCACAGATACGCAGTATTTT. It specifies CASSQVGDRIFGGSTDTQYF.